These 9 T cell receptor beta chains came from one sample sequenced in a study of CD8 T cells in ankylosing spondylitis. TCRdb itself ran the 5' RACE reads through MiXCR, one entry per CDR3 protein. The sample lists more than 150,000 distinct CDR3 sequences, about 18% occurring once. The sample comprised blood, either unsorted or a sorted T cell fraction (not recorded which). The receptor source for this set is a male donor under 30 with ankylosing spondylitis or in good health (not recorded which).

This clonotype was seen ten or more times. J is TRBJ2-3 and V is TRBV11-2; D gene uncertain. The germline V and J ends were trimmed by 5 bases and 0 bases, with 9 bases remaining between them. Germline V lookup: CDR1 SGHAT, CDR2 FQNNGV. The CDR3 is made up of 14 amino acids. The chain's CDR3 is CASSLGRSTDTQYF. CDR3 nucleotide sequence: TGTGCCAGCAGCCTGGGTCGCAGCACAGATACGCAGTATTTT.

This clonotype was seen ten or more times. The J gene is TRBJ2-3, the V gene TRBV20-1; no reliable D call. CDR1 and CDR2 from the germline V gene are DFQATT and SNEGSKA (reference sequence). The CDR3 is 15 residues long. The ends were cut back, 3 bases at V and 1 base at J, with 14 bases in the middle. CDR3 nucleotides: TGCAGTGCTAGTGGGCCGCAGTGGGGCACAGATACGCAGTATTTT. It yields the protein CSASGPQWGTDTQYF.

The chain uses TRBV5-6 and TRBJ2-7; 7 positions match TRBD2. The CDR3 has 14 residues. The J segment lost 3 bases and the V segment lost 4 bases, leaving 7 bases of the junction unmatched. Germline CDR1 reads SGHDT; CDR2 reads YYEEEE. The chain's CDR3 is CASSRAGAFYEQYF. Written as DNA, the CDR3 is TGTGCCAGCAGCCGCGCGGGAGCGTTCTACGAGCAGTACTTC.

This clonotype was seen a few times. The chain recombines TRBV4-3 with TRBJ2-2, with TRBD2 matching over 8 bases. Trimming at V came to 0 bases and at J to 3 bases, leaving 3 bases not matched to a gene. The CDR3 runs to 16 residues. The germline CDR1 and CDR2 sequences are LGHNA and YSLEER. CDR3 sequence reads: CASSQDTSGYTGELFF. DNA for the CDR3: TGCGCCAGCAGCCAAGATACTAGCGGATACACCGGGGAGCTGTTTTTT.

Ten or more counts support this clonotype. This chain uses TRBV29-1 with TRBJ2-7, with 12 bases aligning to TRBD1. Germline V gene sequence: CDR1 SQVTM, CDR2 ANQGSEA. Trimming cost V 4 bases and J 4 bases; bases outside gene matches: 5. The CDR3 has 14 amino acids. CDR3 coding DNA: TGCAGCGTTGGGGGGACAGGGGGCATTTACGAGCAGTACTTC. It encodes CSVGGTGGIYEQYF.

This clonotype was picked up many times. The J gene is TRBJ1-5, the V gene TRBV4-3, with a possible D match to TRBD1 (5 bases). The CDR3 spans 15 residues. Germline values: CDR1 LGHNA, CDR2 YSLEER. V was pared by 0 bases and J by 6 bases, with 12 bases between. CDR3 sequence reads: CASSQDWQGAQPQHF. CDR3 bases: TGCGCCAGCAGCCAAGATTGGCAGGGCGCTCAGCCCCAGCATTTT.

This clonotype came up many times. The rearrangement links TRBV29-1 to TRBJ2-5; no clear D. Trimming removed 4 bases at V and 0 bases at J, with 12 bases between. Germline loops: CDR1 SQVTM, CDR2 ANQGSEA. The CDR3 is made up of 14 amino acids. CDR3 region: CSVASGEYQETQYF. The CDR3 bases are TGCAGCGTTGCGTCAGGCGAGTACCAAGAGACCCAGTACTTC.

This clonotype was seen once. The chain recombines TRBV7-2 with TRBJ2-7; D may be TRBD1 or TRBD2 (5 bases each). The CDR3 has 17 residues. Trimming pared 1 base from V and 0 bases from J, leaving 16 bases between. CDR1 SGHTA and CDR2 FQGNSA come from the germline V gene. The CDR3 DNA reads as TGTGCCAGCAGCTTAGGGGGACCCACCCTTCTCTCCTACGAGCAGTACTTC. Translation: CASSLGGPTLLSYEQYF.

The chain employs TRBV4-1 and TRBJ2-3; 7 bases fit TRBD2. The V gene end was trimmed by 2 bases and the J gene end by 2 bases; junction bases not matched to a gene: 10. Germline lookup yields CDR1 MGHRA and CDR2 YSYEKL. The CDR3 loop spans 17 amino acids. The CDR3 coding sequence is TGCGCCAGCAGCCAACAGATGACGAGCGGGATCACAGATACGCAGTATTTT. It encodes CASSQQMTSGITDTQYF.